Listed here are 24 T cell receptor beta chains from one sample, sequenced in a study of cytotoxic CD8 clonotypes in ibrutinib-treated CLL. Data came from immunoSEQ multiplex PCR; TCRdb stores just in-frame clones and leaves some out. This sample has around 140,000 clones, with about 72% found just once. The source was PBMCs, collected after 12 months of ibrutinib treatment. These receptors came from a human donor with chronic lymphocytic leukemia.

This sequence joins TRBV9 and TRBJ2-3, with D perhaps matching TRBD1 (6 bases). Germline V gives CDR1 SGDLS, CDR2 YYNGEE. V was pared by 1 base and J by 0 bases, with 9 bases between. The CDR3 length is 15 residues. The CDR3 here is CASSVTGQSTDTQYF. The CDR3 coding sequence is TGTGCCAGCAGCGTAACCGGACAGAGCACAGATACGCAGTATTTT.

The gene calls are TRBV30 and TRBJ2-5; D is ambiguous. The germline V gene has CDR1 GTSNPN and CDR2 SVGIG (reference sequence). V lost 0 bases, J lost 6 bases, and 8 bases lay in between. The CDR3 length is 12 residues. For the CDR3, the DNA is TGTGCCTGGAGTGTACCTACAAAGACCCAGTACTTC. This gives the protein CAWSVPTKTQYF.

This clone was observed once. The rearrangement links TRBV19 to TRBJ1-1, with D perhaps TRBD1 (6 bases). V gave up 9 bases and J gave up 0 bases, with 17 bases separating them. Germline V gives CDR1 LNHDA, CDR2 SQIVND (reference sequence). The CDR3 has 15 residues. CDR3 loop: CASTWTESMNTEAFF. The CDR3 DNA reads TGTGCCAGCACGTGGACAGAAAGCATGAACACTGAAGCTTTCTTT.

The V gene is TRBV28, the J gene TRBJ1-2; 7 bases map to TRBD1. V gave up 6 bases and J gave up 4 bases; unmatched junction bases: 8. Germline V CDR1 and CDR2: MDHEN, SYDVKM. The CDR3 contains 14 residues. The CDR3 nucleotides read TGTGCCAGCAGCCCTGAGGACAGGCCCTATGGCTACACCTTC. Translation gives CASSPEDRPYGYTF.

V is TRBV4-1 and J is TRBJ2-6; maybe TRBD2 (5 bases). The germline CDR1 and CDR2 sequences are MGHRA and YSYEKL. V lost 6 bases to trimming and J lost 2 bases, with 17 bases between them. The CDR3 is 17 residues long. The CDR3: CASRKGTLTTGANVLTF. In DNA, the CDR3 is TGCGCCAGCAGAAAGGGAACTTTGACTACTGGGGCCAACGTCCTGACTTTC.

The J gene is TRBJ2-3, the V gene TRBV19; no clear D gene. Per germline, CDR1 LNHDA and CDR2 SQIVND (reference sequence). The V end was cut by 0 bases, the J end by 0 bases, with 10 bases between. The CDR3 spans 16 residues. The CDR3 bases are TGTGCCAGTAGTATAGATGTAACAGTAAGCACAGATACGCAGTATTTT. Translating it yields CASSIDVTVSTDTQYF.

The chain recombines TRBV13 with TRBJ1-3; 10 nucleotides agree with TRBD1. Germline assignment: CDR1 PRHDT and CDR2 FYEKMQ (reference sequence). The V and J ends lost 6 bases and 2 bases, in that order; junction bases with no gene match: 4. The CDR3 has 15 residues. The CDR3 sequence: CASRADRGTGNTIYF. In DNA, the CDR3 is TGTGCCAGCAGGGCGGACAGGGGGACTGGAAACACCATATATTTT. Using reference TRBV13 and TRBJ1-3 for the parts outside the CDR3, the full variable domain is AAGVIQSPRHLIKEKRETATLKCYPIPRHDTVYWYQQGPGQDPQFLISFYEKMQSDKGSIPDRFSAQQFSDYHSELNMSSLELGDSALYFCASRADRGTGNTIYFGEGSWLTVV.

This chain joins TRBV18 and TRBJ2-7; 8 bases align to TRBD2. The CDR3 spans 16 residues. The germline CDR1 and CDR2 sequences are KGHSH and LQKENI. The V and J ends lost 2 bases and 4 bases, in that order; junction bases with no gene match: 10. The CDR3 DNA reads as TGTGCCAGCTCACCATTGGTGGATAGCGGGGTTTACGAGCAGTACTTC. Its protein product is CASSPLVDSGVYEQYF. Using reference TRBV18 and TRBJ2-7 for the parts outside the CDR3, the full variable domain is NAGVMQNPRHLVRRRGQEARLRCSPMKGHSHVYWYRQLPEEGLKFMVYLQKENIIDESGMPKERFSAEFPKEGPSILRIQQVVRGDSAAYFCASSPLVDSGVYEQYFGPGTRLTVT.

The gene calls are TRBV4-3 and TRBJ2-2, with 7 nucleotides matching TRBD2. The V gene end was trimmed by 0 bases and the J gene end by 7 bases; junction bases not matched to a gene: 2. Germline CDR1 and CDR2: LGHNA and YSLEER. This CDR3 contains 14 residues. CDR3 sequence (DNA): TGCGCCAGCAGCCAAGATGGGACTATCGGGGAGCTGTTTTTT. Translated, it gives CASSQDGTIGELFF.

This clone was seen a single time. V gene TRBV27 combines with J gene TRBJ2-1, with 8 positions matching TRBD2. The CDR3 runs to 15 residues. Germline V lookup: CDR1 MNHEY, CDR2 SMNVEV (reference sequence). V dropped 5 bases and J dropped 3; count of bases not matched to a gene: 6. The CDR3 sequence is CASSPGLGDYNEQFF. DNA of the CDR3: TGTGCCAGCAGTCCGGGACTAGGGGACTACAATGAGCAGTTCTTC.

The chain recombines TRBV29-1 with TRBJ2-3, with 12 bases aligning to TRBD2. The junction had 6 bases not matched to a gene; V was cut back by 5 bases and J by 3 bases. The CDR3 consists of 15 residues. The germline V gene has CDR1 SQVTM and CDR2 ANQGSEA. CDR3 amino acids: CSVQGLAGKTDTQYF. The CDR3 coding sequence is TGCAGCGTTCAAGGACTAGCGGGAAAGACAGATACGCAGTATTTT.

The chain couples TRBV9 to TRBJ2-1, with 7 bases matching TRBD2. The germline V gene has CDR1 SGDLS and CDR2 YYNGEE. The CDR3 loop spans 15 amino acids. V gave up 2 bases and J gave up 9 bases; unmatched junction bases: 11. CDR3 loop: CASSVLGAGQVEQFF. In nucleotides, the CDR3 is TGTGCCAGCAGCGTCCTCGGAGCGGGGCAGGTTGAGCAGTTCTTC.

The rearrangement uses TRBV6-1 and TRBJ1-6; TRBD1 matches 9 bases. The germline gives CDR1 MNHNS, CDR2 SASEGT. The CDR3 is 15 residues long. The V segment lost 2 bases and the J segment 9 bases; nucleotides outside the gene matches: 5. CDR3 sequence (DNA): TGTGCCAGCAGTGAAACCGTGACAGGGGGTTCACCCCTCCACTTT. The encoded protein is CASSETVTGGSPLHF.

The V and J genes are TRBV28 and TRBJ2-7, with no clear D. Germline CDR1 reads MDHEN; CDR2 reads SYDVKM. The V end was cut by 3 bases, the J end by 0 bases, with 12 bases between. This CDR3 region has 15 residues. CDR3: CASSFATASSYEQYF. The CDR3 nucleotides are TGTGCCAGCAGTTTCGCGACGGCGAGCTCCTACGAGCAGTACTTC.

The V call is TRBV5-4, the J call TRBJ2-3, with 8 bases lining up with TRBD2. CDR3 length: 14 amino acids. V lost 3 bases and J lost 7; bases outside the gene matches: 7. The V gene's germline CDR1 is SGHNT and CDR2 YYREEE (reference sequence). In DNA form, the CDR3 reads TGTGCCAGCAGCTCGGGGGGGGCCCACCATACGCAGTATTTT. Translated: CASSSGGAHHTQYF. Complete variable domain (other parts from reference TRBV5-4 and TRBJ2-3): ETGVTQSPTHLIKTRGQQVTLRCSSQSGHNTVSWYQQALGQGPQFIFQYYREEENGRGNFPPRFSGLQFPNYSSELNVNALELDDSALYLCASSSGGAHHTQYFGPGTRLTVL.

Worth noting for this clone: Other DNA variants within this sample encode the same CDR3. This chain connects TRBV6-1 to TRBJ2-7, with D possibly called TRBD1 or TRBD2 (5 bases each). The V gene's germline CDR1 is MNHNS and CDR2 SASEGT. CDR3 length equals 12 residues. V was pared by 8 bases and J by 3 bases, with 11 bases between. CDR3 in DNA: TGTGCCAGCCGGGACCGGGGCTACGAGCAGTACTTC. It codes for CASRDRGYEQYF.

This chain joins TRBV2 and TRBJ2-2; 7 bases are shared with TRBD1. Per the germline V gene, CDR1 is SNHLY and CDR2 is FYNNEI. J was trimmed by 2 bases and V by 6 bases; bases with no gene match: 6. This CDR3 has 15 residues. CDR3 DNA sequence: TGTGCCAGCAGGAATGGACAGGCCAACACCGGGGAGCTGTTTTTT. It encodes CASRNGQANTGELFF.

The chain has TRBV11-3 and TRBJ2-7; TRBD1 matches 9 bases. The CDR3 totals 13 residues. Germline CDR1 SGHNT, CDR2 YENEEA. The V segment lost 5 bases and the J segment 12 bases; nucleotides outside the gene matches: 11. CDR3 residues: CASSPGTGFNWYF. Here the CDR3 DNA reads TGTGCCAGCAGCCCCGGGACAGGGTTTAATTGGTACTTC. The complete variable domain, with remaining parts taken from reference TRBV11-3 and TRBJ2-7, reads EAGVVQSPRYKIIEKKQPVAFWCNPISGHNTLYWYLQNLGQGPELLIRYENEEAVDDSQLPKDRFSAERLKGVDSTLKIQPAELGDSAVYLCASSPGTGFNWYFGPGTRLTVT.

The gene calls are TRBV19 and TRBJ2-2, with TRBD2 matching over 15 bases. This CDR3 has 20 amino acids. Germline-derived CDR1 and CDR2 are LNHDA and SQIVND (reference sequence). V lost 8 bases and J lost 5; bases outside the gene matches: 18. Here the CDR3 reads CASLREGLAGGPSSTGELFF. In DNA form, the CDR3 reads TGTGCCAGTTTGCGGGAAGGACTAGCGGGAGGGCCTTCGAGTACCGGGGAGCTGTTTTTT. Filled out from reference TRBV19 and TRBJ2-2, the complete variable domain reads DGGITQSPKYLFRKEGQNVTLSCEQNLNHDAMYWYRQDPGQGLRLIYYSQIVNDFQKGDIAEGYSVSREKKESFPLTVTSAQKNPTAFYLCASLREGLAGGPSSTGELFFGEGSRLTVL.

The rearrangement uses TRBV7-9 and TRBJ1-1; 8 bases match TRBD1. The CDR3 has 13 amino acids. Looked up from germline, CDR1 is SEHNR and CDR2 is FQNEAQ (reference sequence). The V segment lost 6 bases and the J segment 2 bases; nucleotides outside the gene matches: 2. As DNA, the CDR3 is TGTGCCAGCAGACAGGGGGGCAACACTGAAGCTTTCTTT. Translating it yields CASRQGGNTEAFF.

This CDR3 reads CAWSHHTGHNQPQHF. Written as DNA, the CDR3 is TGTGCCTGGAGTCATCATACAGGCCACAATCAGCCCCAGCATTTT. This chain joins TRBV30 and TRBJ1-5, with D possibly being TRBD1 (5 bases). Germline assignment: CDR1 GTSNPN and CDR2 SVGIG (reference sequence). The CDR3 covers 15 residues. V was trimmed by 2 bases and J by 3 bases, leaving 14 bases between them.

The V and J genes are TRBV19 and TRBJ1-3, with D unresolved. CDR3 length: 17 residues. Trimming pared 7 bases from V and 0 bases from J, leaving 19 bases between. From germline, CDR1 is LNHDA and CDR2 SQIVND (reference sequence). As DNA, the CDR3 is TGTGCCAGTATTCCCGCGGGCCGACGGCCCTCTGGAAACACCATATATTTT. This translates into CASIPAGRRPSGNTIYF.

This clone was detected only a few times. The chain links TRBV27 to TRBJ1-6; D gene uncertain. In germline, CDR1 is MNHEY, CDR2 SMNVEV (reference sequence). Trimming left V 6 bases short and J 4 bases short, with 13 bases between. The CDR3 is 15 amino acids. CDR3 in DNA: TGTGCCAGCAGCCCCATAGACACGTATAATTCACCCCTCCACTTT. It is translated as CASSPIDTYNSPLHF.

This sequence joins TRBV29-1 and TRBJ1-2, with 8 bases lining up with TRBD1. The CDR3 is made up of 14 amino acids. Germline loops: CDR1 SQVTM, CDR2 ANQGSEA. V was pared by 4 bases and J by 4 bases, with 8 bases of the junction left unmatched. The CDR3: CSVGDRTGSYGYTF. For the CDR3, the DNA is TGCAGCGTTGGGGACCGGACAGGGAGCTATGGCTACACCTTC.